This T cell receptor beta chain is drawn from a study of identical twins. Whole-study findings and limits: The degree of excess twin sharing was weaker in beta out-of-frame sequences.

V lost 3 bases and J 2 bases, leaving 11 bases between the germline ends. The CDR3 has 14 residues. Germline CDR1 is SGHRS and CDR2 is YFSETQ. A universal primer site was created by template switching, with the cDNA bearing unique molecular identifiers. MiXCR was run by TCRdb on the 5' RACE reads, yielding one entry per CDR3 protein. Of hundreds of thousands of distinct CDR3 sequences listed, approximately 21% were seen once; the top ten hold approximately 4.5%. Details on this clonotype: What it binds is unknown.

The sample was also linked to a second study, of T cells expressing NK-cell markers.

The chain has TRBV5-1 and TRBJ1-1; D ambiguous. This clonotype was sampled from a woman under 30 in good health. Specimen: PBMCs. The CDR3 is CASSYDGGNTEAFF. The CDR3 DNA is TGCGCCAGCAGCTATGACGGAGGAAACACTGAAGCTTTCTTT.